This TCR beta chain was recovered during a study of blood T cell repertoires in COVID-19. The wider study: Sample material is recorded as cDNA or gDNA derived from T cells, B-cell-depleted T cells, or PBMCs.

This clone appeared a single time. Clones were read by immunoSEQ multiplex PCR, and TCRdb kept only the in-frame ones, dropping some. The sample contains fewer than 150,000 clones, 65% to 85% of which appear only once. The germline CDR1 and CDR2 sequences are LGHNA and YNFKEQ. Between the trimmed V and J ends, which lost 0 bases and 6 bases, there was a span of 12 bases. The CDR3 has 14 amino acids. V and J are TRBV4-2 and TRBJ2-7; the D gene is possibly TRBD1 (5 bases). Sequenced: peripheral blood. This clonotype was obtained from a human donor in a cohort sampled during active COVID-19. The CDR3 reads CASSQETRAGEQYF. CDR3 bases: TGTGCCAGCAGCCAAGAAACCAGGGCAGGCGAGCAGTACTTC.